This T cell receptor beta chain was profiled in a study of spatial heterogeneity in lung cancer. Study results and limitations: In tumors, expanded intratumoral alpha and beta TCR counts tracked mutation counts. Of tumor T cells, an estimated coverage of around 7% was reached for alpha chains and approximately 12% for beta chains.

The V and J ends lost 6 bases and 1 base, in that order; junction bases with no gene match: 6. Germline V CDR1 and CDR2: MNHEY, SMNVEV (reference sequence). The CDR3 is 15 residues long. On each TCR cDNA molecule, a unique molecular identifier was present. From the 5' RACE reads, TCRdb called clonotypes with MiXCR, one entry per CDR3 protein. In the table there are some 10,000 distinct CDR3 sequences, around 6.3% of which are singletons. The time point denotes: sample taken at primary tumor resection. Extraction of whole RNA from tumor, nontumor lung or frozen PBMC preceded unsorted sequencing. This clonotype was seen ten or more times. Its matching antigen is unknown. A library made for alpha chains picked up this beta chain off target, so its size means little.

The input for sequencing was lung tumor tissue, taken at surgery. This chain links TRBV27 with TRBJ2-3; 8 nucleotides line up with TRBD2. This TCR derives from a male donor with early-stage non-small cell lung cancer. CDR3 protein: CASRGLVARTDTQYF. CDR3 DNA: TGTGCCAGCAGGGGACTAGTCGCACGCACAGATACGCAGTATTTT.